The clone carrying this T cell receptor (beta chain) has only a few counts. Method: immunoSEQ multiplex PCR; TCRdb's copy keeps in-frame clones and lacks some. The table has some 120,000 clones, about 93% seen once. The entry originates in a study of control samples from healthy donors and cancer patients. Germline-derived CDR1 and CDR2 are MNHEY and SVGEGT. V shed 5 bases and J 4 bases; nucleotides not matched to a gene: 4. This CDR3 is 14 amino acids long. This sequence originates from a man aged 45-65 years with head and neck cancer. The chain is built from TRBV6-2 or TRBV6-3 and TRBJ1-2, with 10 bases aligning to TRBD1. Sequenced input: PBMCs. The chain's CDR3 is CASSPGQGGYGYTF. The CDR3 coding sequence is TGTGCCAGCAGTCCCGGACAGGGGGGCTATGGCTACACCTTC.